The 31 T cell receptor beta chains below all came from one sample that was sequenced in a study of early T cells in non-severe SARS-CoV-2 infection. TCRdb reprocessed the 5' RACE reads via MiXCR and lists one record per CDR3 protein. This table holds roughly 80,000 distinct CDR3 sequences, 11% found once. This sample comprised whole blood, obtained at baseline. All receptors derive from an adult who was a healthcare worker with PCR-confirmed SARS-CoV-2 infection or an uninfected control (not recorded which).

In its sample, this clonotype was seen a few times. The chain couples TRBV11-2 to TRBJ2-7; tentatively, D is TRBD1 (6 bases). Trimming stripped 1 base from V and 0 bases from J, with 10 bases between. Germline CDR1 SGHAT, CDR2 FQNNGV. This CDR3 has 15 residues. CDR3 DNA sequence: TGTGCCAGCAGCTTAGTCCAGGGGAGCTCCTACGAGCAGTACTTC. Protein product: CASSLVQGSSYEQYF.

This clonotype was seen a handful of times. The chain carries TRBV3-1 and TRBJ1-1; the D gene is possibly TRBD1 (5 bases). Germline assignment: CDR1 LGHDT and CDR2 YNNKEL (reference sequence). V lost 1 base to trimming and J lost 6 bases, with 18 bases between them. The CDR3 contains 16 residues. CDR3 nucleotide sequence: TGTGCCAGCAGCCAAGGGAGGGAAGGGGAGCGGGCTGAAGCTTTCTTT. Translation: CASSQGREGERAEAFF. Full variable domain (missing parts from reference TRBV3-1 and TRBJ1-1): DTAVSQTPKYLVTQMGNDKSIKCEQNLGHDTMYWYKQDSKKFLKIMFSYNNKELIINETVPNRFSPKSPDKAHLNLHINSLELGDSAVYFCASSQGREGERAEAFFGQGTRLTVV.

This clonotype was seen only a few times. This chain uses TRBV7-9 with TRBJ2-3, with no clear D. V was shortened by 2 bases and J by 5 bases, with 5 bases between the two germline ends. Germline-derived CDR1 and CDR2 are SEHNR and FQNEAQ (reference sequence). This CDR3 has 12 residues. The CDR3 here is CASSLMGDTQYF. Here the CDR3 DNA reads TGTGCCAGCAGCTTAATGGGAGATACGCAGTATTTT. Complete variable domain (other parts from reference TRBV7-9 and TRBJ2-3): DTGVSQNPRHKITKRGQNVTFRCDPISEHNRLYWYRQTLGQGPEFLTYFQNEAQLEKSRLLSDRFSAERPKGSFSTLEIQRTEQGDSAMYLCASSLMGDTQYFGPGTRLTVL.

The chain recombines TRBV18 with TRBJ2-3; D remains ambiguous. Trimming removed 0 bases from V and 0 bases from J, with 4 bases in between. Germline V gene sequence: CDR1 KGHSH, CDR2 LQKENI. This CDR3 spans 14 amino acids. The CDR3 nucleotides are TGTGCCAGCTCACCACCGCCCAGCACAGATACGCAGTATTTT. Translation: CASSPPPSTDTQYF.

The table lists this clonotype with many counts. J is TRBJ2-7 and V is TRBV19, with D possibly matching TRBD2 (7 bases). CDR1 LNHDA and CDR2 SQIVND come from the germline V gene (reference sequence). The CDR3 consists of 13 residues. The ends were cut back, 10 bases at V and 0 bases at J, with 13 bases in the middle. CDR3: CATTRGPSYEQYF. DNA of the CDR3: TGTGCCACAACGCGGGGGCCCTCCTACGAGCAGTACTTC.

This clonotype has just a few counts. The chain employs TRBV27 and TRBJ2-2; D not certain. The CDR3 consists of 17 residues. Germline CDR1 and CDR2: MNHEY and SMNVEV (reference sequence). Deletions cut 0 bases from V and 5 bases from J, with 16 bases between. Here the CDR3 reads CASSLSLAAVLTGELFF. The CDR3 nucleotides are TGTGCCAGCAGTTTATCACTGGCCGCTGTTTTAACCGGGGAGCTGTTTTTT.

This clonotype showed up just a few times. The chain couples TRBV4-2 to TRBJ2-3, with 8 positions matching TRBD1. CDR1 LGHNA and CDR2 YNFKEQ come from the germline V gene. The CDR3 totals 16 residues. V shed 2 bases and J 3 bases; nucleotides not matched to a gene: 7. CDR3 residues: CASSQPGTGATDTQYF. The CDR3 DNA follows: TGTGCCAGCAGCCAACCCGGGACAGGCGCGACAGATACGCAGTATTTT.

This clonotype was recorded many times. The chain recombines TRBV2 with TRBJ2-3, with a possible D match to TRBD2 (5 bases). In germline, CDR1 is SNHLY, CDR2 FYNNEI. Trimming stripped 10 bases from V and 2 bases from J, with 19 bases between. The CDR3 is 15 amino acids. CDR3 residues: CAITNRGISTDTQYF. The CDR3 DNA follows: TGTGCCATTACAAACCGGGGTATTTCCACAGATACGCAGTATTTT.

Comment on this clonotype: A junction end diverges from the germline sequence, so it may reflect a read error. The V gene is TRBV4-3, the J gene TRBJ2-6; D possibly corresponds to TRBD1 (6 bases). Germline CDR1 reads LGHNA; CDR2 reads YSLEER. This CDR3 region has 17 residues. CDR3: CATSQGEQGSGANVLTF. CDR3 coding DNA: TGCGCCACCAGCCAAGGTGAACAGGGCTCTGGGGCCAACGTCCTGACTTTC.

This clonotype was counted ten times or more. This chain connects TRBV5-6 to TRBJ2-5; TRBD2 is a possible D gene (6 bases). V was cut by 4 bases and J by 0 bases, with 16 bases left in between. This CDR3 region has 16 residues. Per germline, CDR1 SGHDT and CDR2 YYEEEE. The CDR3 nucleotides are TGTGCCAGCAGCAGAACGGGGGAGACCAACCAAGAGACCCAGTACTTC. This translates into CASSRTGETNQETQYF. The variable domain in full, completed from reference TRBV5-6 and TRBJ2-5, reads DAGVTQSPTHLIKTRGQQVTLRCSPKSGHDTVSWYQQALGQGPQFIFQYYEEEERQRGNFPDRFSGHQFPNYSSELNVNALLLGDSALYLCASSRTGETNQETQYFGPGTRLLVL.

V usage is TRBV5-1 and J usage is TRBJ2-2, with D possibly being TRBD1 or TRBD2 (5 bases each). Trimming cost V 2 bases and J 3 bases, with 11 bases left between them. CDR3 length equals 15 residues. Per germline, CDR1 SGHRS and CDR2 YFSETQ. The DNA of the CDR3 is TGCGCCAGCAGCTTAAGTGGGGGTTACACCGGGGAGCTGTTTTTT. Protein: CASSLSGGYTGELFF.

The chain uses TRBV4-3 and TRBJ2-7, with TRBD1 matching over 9 bases. The CDR3 is 15 residues long. V shed 2 bases, J shed 2 bases, and the junction held 4 bases outside the gene matches. Germline assignment: CDR1 LGHNA and CDR2 YSLEER. The CDR3 region has the DNA TGCGCCAGCAGCCAAACGGGGGACAGGGCCTACGAGCAGTACTTC. The encoded protein is CASSQTGDRAYEQYF.

This clonotype has more than one count but fewer than ten. The chain combines TRBV19 with TRBJ2-7; D may match TRBD1 or TRBD2 (5 bases each). The germline gives CDR1 LNHDA, CDR2 SQIVND (reference sequence). CDR3 length: 14 amino acids. V was pared by 8 bases and J by 4 bases, with 18 bases between. CDR3 sequence: CASSLGTKGYEQYF. Here the CDR3 DNA reads TGTGCCAGTTCTTTGGGGACCAAGGGTTACGAGCAGTACTTC.

This clonotype was detected a few times. CDR3 amino acids: CASYAVYGYTF. The CDR3 bases are TGTGCCAGCTACGCGGTCTATGGCTACACCTTC. The gene calls are TRBV28 and TRBJ1-2; D unresolved. V was pared by 8 bases and J by 4 bases, with 8 bases between. Germline CDR1 reads MDHEN; CDR2 reads SYDVKM. This CDR3 has 11 amino acids.

This clonotype was recorded at least ten times. The V gene is TRBV9, the J gene TRBJ2-7; tentative D call: TRBD1 (5 bases). V was pared by 0 bases and J by 6 bases, with 13 bases between. The germline CDR1 and CDR2 sequences are SGDLS and YYNGEE. The CDR3 consists of 14 residues. In DNA form, the CDR3 reads TGTGCCAGCAGCGTAGTTTCTGGGGCAGGCGAGCAGTACTTC. This translates into CASSVVSGAGEQYF.

This clonotype has at least ten counts. The genes are TRBV7-9 and TRBJ2-6; no reliable D call. CDR3 length: 15 residues. Germline CDR1 and CDR2: SEHNR and FQNEAQ (reference sequence). The V end was cut by 3 bases, the J end by 4 bases, with 10 bases between. CDR3 region: CASSLGQSGANVLTF. CDR3 DNA sequence: TGTGCCAGCAGCTTGGGCCAAAGCGGGGCCAACGTCCTGACTTTC.

The chain has TRBV29-1 and TRBJ2-3; 8 bases are shared with TRBD1. V was clipped by 6 bases and J by 2 bases; unmatched bases: 4. Per the germline V gene, CDR1 is SQVTM and CDR2 is ANQGSEA. There are 13 residues in the CDR3. The CDR3 coding sequence is TGCAGCGTAGTGGGACAGGACACAGATACGCAGTATTTT. Translated, it gives CSVVGQDTDTQYF.

This clonotype was recorded many times. This chain links TRBV28 with TRBJ1-6; TRBD1 agrees at 8 bases. This CDR3 spans 15 amino acids. Germline-derived CDR1 and CDR2 are MDHEN and SYDVKM. Unmatched junction bases numbered 7, after V lost 5 bases and J lost 7 bases. The CDR3 DNA follows: TGTGCCAGCAGTCCGATGACAGGGGAGAATTCACCCCTCCACTTT. It yields the protein CASSPMTGENSPLHF.

CDR3 loop: CSVPGKHKNIQYF. In DNA, the CDR3 is TGCAGCGTCCCGGGAAAGCACAAAAACATTCAGTACTTC. The chain couples TRBV29-1 to TRBJ2-4; perhaps TRBD2 as D (5 bases). V was cut by 6 bases and J by 3 bases, with 12 bases left in between. Germline CDR1 is SQVTM and CDR2 is ANQGSEA. This CDR3 is built from 13 residues.

This clonotype came up a few times. The V and J genes are TRBV29-1 and TRBJ2-3; 12 bases map to TRBD2. Germline CDR1 SQVTM, CDR2 ANQGSEA. The CDR3 runs 14 residues. V was pared by 2 bases and J by 4 bases, with 1 base of the junction left unmatched. The CDR3 DNA reads TGCAGCGTTGAACTAGCGGGGGGGCCAGATACGCAGTATTTT. This codes for CSVELAGGPDTQYF.

Ten or more counts support this clonotype. The gene calls are TRBV5-8 and TRBJ2-1; TRBD1 matches at 9 bases. CDR1 and CDR2 from the germline V gene are SGHTS and YDEGEE. The V gene end was trimmed by 1 base and the J gene end by 9 bases; junction bases not matched to a gene: 8. This CDR3 contains 15 residues. CDR3 amino acids: CASSLRGTGWSEQFF. The DNA of the CDR3 is TGTGCCAGCAGCTTGCGAGGGACAGGGTGGAGTGAGCAGTTCTTC.

This clonotype has only a few counts. This sequence joins TRBV6-1 and TRBJ1-5; the D is unclear. The germline V and J ends were trimmed by 6 bases and 2 bases, with 20 bases remaining between them. The CDR3 consists of 17 residues. Germline CDR1 and CDR2: MNHNS and SASEGT. In DNA form, the CDR3 reads TGTGCCAGCAGCCCCAAACCAGTGGCGTCCCGCAATCAGCCCCAGCATTTT. This gives the protein CASSPKPVASRNQPQHF.

The J gene is TRBJ1-6, the V gene TRBV5-5; D gene uncertain. Per the germline V gene, CDR1 is SGHKS and CDR2 is YYEKEE (reference sequence). The length of the CDR3 is 17 residues. V shed 2 bases and J shed 6 bases, with 18 bases lying between them. For the CDR3, the DNA is TGTGCCAGCAGCTTCATTCCGGACGAGTTGGGTAATTCACCCCTCCACTTT. It codes for CASSFIPDELGNSPLHF.

This clonotype came up a few times. V gene TRBV28 combines with J gene TRBJ2-5; the D gene is possibly TRBD1 (6 bases). V was trimmed by 3 bases and J by 2 bases, leaving 10 bases between them. This CDR3 is built from 14 residues. The V gene's germline CDR1 is MDHEN and CDR2 SYDVKM. CDR3 sequence reads: CASSFVGAQETQYF. The CDR3 DNA is TGTGCCAGCAGTTTTGTGGGGGCACAAGAGACCCAGTACTTC.

This clonotype was seen many times. The rearrangement links TRBV5-8 to TRBJ1-2, with TRBD1 identical over 8 bases. The germline CDR1 and CDR2 sequences are SGHTS and YDEGEE. The CDR3 runs to 13 residues. V lost 2 bases, J lost 7 bases, and 4 bases stayed unmatched. In DNA form, the CDR3 reads TGTGCCAGCAGCTTCCAGGGGGCGGTTGGCTACACCTTC. Translation: CASSFQGAVGYTF.

This clonotype has more than one count but fewer than ten. The chain uses TRBV7-6 and TRBJ2-1; weak D call: TRBD1 (5 bases). This CDR3 has 15 residues. Germline V gene lookup returns CDR1 SGHVS and CDR2 FNYEAQ. With 1 base removed from V and 3 bases from J, the gap between germline ends came to 10 bases. The CDR3 reads CASSLEGRGYNEQFF. The CDR3 coding sequence is TGTGCCAGCAGCTTAGAGGGGCGTGGCTACAATGAGCAGTTCTTC.

This clonotype has ten or more counts. The J gene is TRBJ1-4, the V gene TRBV7-7, with D maybe TRBD1 (5 bases). V lost 1 base and J 5 bases, leaving 8 bases between the germline ends. The germline V gene encodes CDR1 SSHAT and CDR2 FNYEAQ (reference sequence). This CDR3 is 14 amino acids long. In DNA form, the CDR3 reads TGTGCCAGCAGCTTAGGATCAGGGAATGAAAAACTGTTTTTT. Its protein is CASSLGSGNEKLFF. Based on the CDR3 plus reference TRBV7-7 and TRBJ1-4, the full variable domain is GAGVSQSPRYKVTKRGQDVTLRCDPISSHATLYWYQQALGQGPEFLTYFNYEAQPDKSGLPSDRFSAERPEGSISTLTIQRTEQRDSAMYRCASSLGSGNEKLFFGSGTQLSVL.

V gene TRBV6-6 combines with J gene TRBJ1-5; tentative D call: TRBD1 (5 bases). The CDR3 totals 13 residues. The germline V gene encodes CDR1 MNHNY and CDR2 SVGAGI (reference sequence). V lost 5 bases and J 5 bases, leaving 10 bases between the germline ends. Written as DNA, the CDR3 is TGTGCCAGCAGTACCGGGGCTTATCAGCCCCAGCATTTT. Protein product: CASSTGAYQPQHF.

Here the CDR3 DNA reads TGTGCCAGCAGCCCCAGCCCGGGACCAAGGACCGAGGAGGGGCAGTACTTC. Protein: CASSPSPGPRTEEGQYF. The chain recombines TRBV11-2 with TRBJ2-7; the D gene is possibly TRBD2 (6 bases). V was cut by 5 bases and J by 9 bases, with 29 bases left in between. From germline, CDR1 is SGHAT and CDR2 FQNNGV. This CDR3 is built from 17 residues.

The V and J genes are TRBV2 and TRBJ2-3, with 8 bases matching TRBD2. J gave up 5 bases and V 8 bases, and 12 bases lay outside the gene matches. There are 15 residues in the CDR3. Per germline, CDR1 SNHLY and CDR2 FYNNEI. CDR3 loop: CASVFVSGALDTQYF. The CDR3 coding sequence is TGTGCCAGCGTCTTTGTTAGCGGGGCCTTAGATACGCAGTATTTT. The full variable domain, in which reference TRBV2 and TRBJ2-3 provide the parts outside the CDR3, is EPEVTQTPSHQVTQMGQEVILRCVPISNHLYFYWYRQILGQKVEFLVSFYNNEISEKSEIFDDQFSVERPDGSNFTLKIRSTKLEDSAMYFCASVFVSGALDTQYFGPGTRLTVL.

This clonotype was observed a handful of times. V and J are TRBV20-1 and TRBJ2-1; D may match TRBD1 or TRBD2 (5 bases each). Looked up from germline, CDR1 is DFQATT and CDR2 is SNEGSKA (reference sequence). The CDR3 sequence is 15 residues long. The ends were cut back, 3 bases at V and 0 bases at J, with 12 bases in the middle. Written as DNA, the CDR3 is TGCAGTGCTAGGAGGCCAGGGAGCTCCTACAATGAGCAGTTCTTC. This translates into CSARRPGSSYNEQFF.